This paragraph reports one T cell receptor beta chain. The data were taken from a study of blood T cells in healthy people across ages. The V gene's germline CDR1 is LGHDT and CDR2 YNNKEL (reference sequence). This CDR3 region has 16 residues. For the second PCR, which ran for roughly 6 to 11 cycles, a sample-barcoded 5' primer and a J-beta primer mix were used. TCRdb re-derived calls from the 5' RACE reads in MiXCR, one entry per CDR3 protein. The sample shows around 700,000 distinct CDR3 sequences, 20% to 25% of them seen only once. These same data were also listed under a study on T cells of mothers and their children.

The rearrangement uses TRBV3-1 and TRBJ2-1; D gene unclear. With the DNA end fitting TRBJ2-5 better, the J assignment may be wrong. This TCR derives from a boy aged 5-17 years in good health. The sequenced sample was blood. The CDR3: CASSQGYAQLSETQYF. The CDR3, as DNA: TGTGCCAGCAGCCAAGGTTATGCCCAGCTCTCAGAGACCCAGTACTTC.